What follows are 23 T cell receptor beta chains derived from one specimen sequenced in a study of shared clonotypes between healthy human individuals. Sequencing was performed with immunoSEQ multiplex PCR; in TCRdb, only in-frame clones are kept and a portion is missing. The sample records 600,000 to 800,000 clones, 72% being singletons. Material: memory CD4+ T cells sorted from blood. The subset is: CD45RA-negative fraction. The receptors derive from a woman aged 25 to 45 in good health.

The chain is built from TRBV25-1 and TRBJ2-5; 10 bases are a match to TRBD1. Germline CDR1 and CDR2: MGHDK and SYGVNS. V was pared by 1 base and J by 5 bases, with 7 bases of the junction left unmatched. CDR3 length: 16 amino acids. In DNA, the CDR3 is TGTGCCAGCAGTGAATCAGGGACAGGGGTTTACGAGACCCAGTACTTC. It encodes CASSESGTGVYETQYF.

The chain uses TRBV28 and TRBJ1-2; 9 bases align to TRBD1. This CDR3 has 18 amino acids. The V and J ends lost 3 bases and 0 bases, in that order; junction bases with no gene match: 11. The germline CDR1 and CDR2 sequences are MDHEN and SYDVKM. The CDR3 sequence is CASSFKFIRDRANYGYTF. CDR3 DNA sequence: TGTGCCAGCAGTTTTAAATTTATACGGGACAGGGCTAACTATGGCTACACCTTC.

The chain joins TRBV29-1 to TRBJ2-3, with TRBD2 matching 7 bases. J gave up 2 bases and V 0 bases, and 8 bases lay outside the gene matches. Germline values: CDR1 SQVTM, CDR2 ANQGSEA. The CDR3 has 16 residues. CDR3 region: CSVEDEAGPHTDTQYF. Written as DNA, the CDR3 is TGCAGCGTTGAAGATGAAGCGGGACCTCACACAGATACGCAGTATTTT.

This rearrangement joins TRBV27 to TRBJ2-7; 7 nucleotides align to TRBD2. V was clipped by 3 bases and J by 1 base; unmatched bases: 6. Germline V gene sequence: CDR1 MNHEY, CDR2 SMNVEV (reference sequence). This CDR3 comprises 15 residues. The CDR3 loop is CASSLAGAGSYEQYF. CDR3 nucleotides: TGTGCCAGCAGTTTGGCGGGAGCCGGATCCTACGAGCAGTACTTC.

The chain couples TRBV2 to TRBJ1-4; the match to TRBD1 covers 8 bases. V was clipped by 3 bases and J by 5 bases; unmatched bases: 2. Germline V gene sequence: CDR1 SNHLY, CDR2 FYNNEI. This CDR3 contains 14 residues. CDR3 residues: CASSDNRGNEKLFF. CDR3 coding DNA: TGTGCCAGCAGTGATAACAGGGGGAATGAAAAACTGTTTTTT. Full variable domain (missing parts from reference TRBV2 and TRBJ1-4): EPEVTQTPSHQVTQMGQEVILRCVPISNHLYFYWYRQILGQKVEFLVSFYNNEISEKSEIFDDQFSVERPDGSNFTLKIRSTKLEDSAMYFCASSDNRGNEKLFFGSGTQLSVL.

This clone came up once. This sequence joins TRBV19 and TRBJ2-2, with D maybe TRBD1 (6 bases). Germline V gives CDR1 LNHDA, CDR2 SQIVND (reference sequence). V lost 6 bases, J lost 2 bases, and 16 bases lay in between. This CDR3 contains 16 residues. CDR3: CASRKTGTSNTGELFF. In DNA form, the CDR3 reads TGTGCCAGTAGGAAAACCGGGACATCAAACACCGGGGAGCTGTTTTTT.

In this sample, this clone turned up many times. The V and J genes are TRBV2 and TRBJ2-7, with 9 bases fitting TRBD2. The length of the CDR3 is 16 residues. Per the germline V gene, CDR1 is SNHLY and CDR2 is FYNNEI. V was pared by 4 bases and J by 3 bases, with 10 bases of the junction left unmatched. In DNA form, the CDR3 reads TGTGCCAGCAGTGGGATACGGCGGGAGGGAGACTACGAGCAGTACTTC. Its protein is CASSGIRREGDYEQYF.

CDR3 nucleotide sequence: TGTGCCAGCAGTAAAAACCGACAGGGCTCCTACGAGCAGTACTTC. Amino acids: CASSKNRQGSYEQYF. The chain joins TRBV28 to TRBJ2-7, with TRBD1 identical over 7 bases. The CDR3 totals 15 residues. After removal of 5 bases from V and 0 bases from J, the junction contained 7 bases not matched to a gene. Germline lookup yields CDR1 MDHEN and CDR2 SYDVKM. Supplemented by reference TRBV28 and TRBJ2-7, the full variable domain reads DVKVTQSSRYLVKRTGEKVFLECVQDMDHENMFWYRQDPGLGLRLIYFSYDVKMKEKGDIPEGYSVSREKKERFSLILESASTNQTSMYLCASSKNRQGSYEQYFGPGTRLTVT.

This clone was recorded at least ten times. The rearrangement uses TRBV5-1 and TRBJ2-5; a possible D gene is TRBD2 (5 bases). The V gene's germline CDR1 is SGHRS and CDR2 YFSETQ. This CDR3 is 14 amino acids long. V was shortened by 4 bases and J by 2 bases, with 12 bases between the two germline ends. CDR3 DNA: TGCGCCAGCAGCAGGGCGGGCCAACAAGAGACCCAGTACTTC. It yields the protein CASSRAGQQETQYF.

This clone occurred a few times. Other DNA sequences in the sample encode the same CDR3. The CDR3 DNA is TGCGCCAGCAGCCCGGACTCCGCCTCCTACAATGAGCAGTTCTTC. Translation: CASSPDSASYNEQFF. The chain carries TRBV5-1 and TRBJ2-1, with D possibly TRBD2 on 5 matching bases. V lost 4 bases to trimming and J lost 0 bases, with 11 bases between them. The CDR3 is made up of 15 amino acids. Germline CDR1 reads SGHRS; CDR2 reads YFSETQ. The whole variable domain, filled in from reference TRBV5-1 and TRBJ2-1, reads KAGVTQTPRYLIKTRGQQVTLSCSPISGHRSVSWYQQTPGQGLQFLFEYFSETQRNKGNFPGRFSGRQFSNSRSEMNVSTLELGDSALYLCASSPDSASYNEQFFGPGTRLTVL.

The J gene is TRBJ1-5, the V gene TRBV7-9; D is unresolved. V was shortened by 6 bases and J by 10 bases, with 13 bases between the two germline ends. Germline-derived CDR1 and CDR2 are SEHNR and FQNEAQ (reference sequence). The CDR3 runs to 12 residues. This chain's CDR3 is CASSRGEGPQHF. DNA for the CDR3: TGTGCCAGCAGTCGTGGGGAGGGTCCCCAGCATTTT. The variable domain in full, completed from reference TRBV7-9 and TRBJ1-5, reads DTGVSQNPRHKITKRGQNVTFRCDPISEHNRLYWYRQTLGQGPEFLTYFQNEAQLEKSRLLSDRFSAERPKGSFSTLEIQRTEQGDSAMYLCASSRGEGPQHFGDGTRLSIL.

The chain links TRBV21-1 to TRBJ2-7. TRBV21-1 is recorded as a pseudogene. CDR3 length equals 14 residues. As DNA, the CDR3 is TGTGCCAGCAGCAACGGGACGGACGTGTACGAGCAGTACTTC. Amino acids: CASSNGTDVYEQYF.

Note on this clone: The junction and the germline gene differ at one end; a read error may be behind it. This chain joins TRBV18 and TRBJ2-3, with 11 bases lining up with TRBD2. The CDR3 contains 17 residues. The germline CDR1 and CDR2 sequences are KGHSH and LQKENI. CDR3 in amino acids: CASSPRGTSGITDTQYF. Written as DNA, the CDR3 is TGTGCCAGCTCCCCACGGGGGACTAGCGGCATCACAGATACGCAGTATTTT.

This chain links TRBV16 with TRBJ2-6; TRBD1 matches 10 bases. The junction had 3 bases not matched to a gene; V was cut back by 4 bases and J by 0 bases. The CDR3 sequence is 17 residues long. The germline V gene encodes CDR1 KGHSY and CDR2 FQNENV. The CDR3 is CASSPRTGGSGANVLTF. CDR3 in DNA: TGTGCCAGCAGCCCAAGGACAGGGGGCTCTGGGGCCAACGTCCTGACTTTC.

The chain employs TRBV29-1 and TRBJ1-1, with 9 bases identical to TRBD1. Germline-derived CDR1 and CDR2 are SQVTM and ANQGSEA. The CDR3 runs to 13 residues. Trimming at V came to 5 bases and at J to 5 bases, leaving 6 bases not matched to a gene. The CDR3 is CSVLTGGRTEAFF. The CDR3 coding sequence is TGCAGCGTTTTGACAGGGGGTAGAACTGAAGCTTTCTTT. Complete variable domain (other parts from reference TRBV29-1 and TRBJ1-1): SAVISQKPSRDICQRGTSLTIQCQVDSQVTMMFWYRQQPGQSLTLIATANQGSEATYESGFVIDKFPISRPNLTFSTLTVSNMSPEDSSIYLCSVLTGGRTEAFFGQGTRLTVV.

This rearrangement joins TRBV11-3 to TRBJ1-1; 7 nucleotides match TRBD1. CDR3 length: 14 amino acids. V lost 4 bases, J lost 1 base, and 3 bases stayed unmatched. From germline, CDR1 is SGHNT and CDR2 YENEEA. CDR3 DNA sequence: TGTGCCAGCAGCTCGGGACAGACGAACACTGAAGCTTTCTTT. Protein product: CASSSGQTNTEAFF. Supplemented by reference TRBV11-3 and TRBJ1-1, the full variable domain reads EAGVVQSPRYKIIEKKQPVAFWCNPISGHNTLYWYLQNLGQGPELLIRYENEEAVDDSQLPKDRFSAERLKGVDSTLKIQPAELGDSAVYLCASSSGQTNTEAFFGQGTRLTVV.

Of note for this clone: This sequence is one base from a far larger clone and is likely a read error. Additional DNA sequences in this sample encode the identical CDR3. DNA of the CDR3: TGTGCCAGCAGCTTCCAGCGGGACTCCTACGAGCAGTACTTC. Protein: CASSFQRDSYEQYF. The chain links TRBV11-2 to TRBJ2-5, with 7 bases fitting TRBD2. The J call may be mistaken, given a closer DNA end match to TRBJ2-7. The CDR3 has 14 amino acids. Germline V gene sequence: CDR1 SGHAT, CDR2 FQNNGV.

This clone was counted many times. The rearrangement uses TRBV6-6 and TRBJ2-2; 8 nucleotides match TRBD2. V shed 6 bases and J 4 bases; nucleotides not matched to a gene: 7. The CDR3 length is 15 residues. The V gene's germline CDR1 is MNHNY and CDR2 SVGAGI (reference sequence). The CDR3 nucleotides are TGTGCCAGCAGATTTAGCGGGACGGGCACCGGGGAGCTGTTTTTT. Its protein product is CASRFSGTGTGELFF.

The chain joins TRBV27 to TRBJ1-2, with unresolved D. The CDR3 is 13 residues long. Looked up from germline, CDR1 is MNHEY and CDR2 is SMNVEV (reference sequence). V lost 0 bases to trimming and J lost 8 bases, with 10 bases between them. CDR3 in amino acids: CASSLSEWSGYTF. CDR3 nucleotide sequence: TGTGCCAGCAGTTTATCGGAGTGGTCGGGCTACACCTTC.

The chain is built from TRBV4-1 and TRBJ1-4; D call uncertain. The V and J ends lost 1 base and 3 bases respectively, with 6 bases between them. The CDR3 is 14 amino acids. Germline V lookup: CDR1 MGHRA, CDR2 YSYEKL. CDR3 sequence: CASSQGPPNEKLFF. The CDR3, as DNA: TGCGCCAGCAGCCAAGGCCCTCCTAATGAAAAACTGTTTTTT.

The V and J genes are TRBV7-2 and TRBJ2-1; the D gene is possibly TRBD1 (6 bases). CDR1 is SGHTA, CDR2 FQGNSA, per germline. Trimming cost V 1 base and J 5 bases, with 15 bases left between them. This CDR3 spans 16 amino acids. The CDR3 nucleotides are TGTGCCAGCAGCTTAGTGGCAGGGGATATGAACAATGAGCAGTTCTTC. Protein product: CASSLVAGDMNNEQFF. The full variable domain, its missing parts supplied by reference TRBV7-2 and TRBJ2-1, is GAGVSQSPSNKVTEKGKDVELRCDPISGHTALYWYRQSLGQGLEFLIYFQGNSAPDKSGLPSDRFSAERTGGSVSTLTIQRTQQEDSAVYLCASSLVAGDMNNEQFFGPGTRLTVL.

The V gene is TRBV1, the J gene TRBJ2-3; TRBD2, the table's D call, was not compared with the DNA. TRBV1 is a pseudogene locus. The CDR3 extends over 15 amino acids. The CDR3: CTSWPSGCSTDTQYF. The CDR3 DNA is TGCACCAGTTGGCCTAGCGGGTGTAGCACAGATACGCAGTATTTT.

On this clone itself: A read error is possible here, since a much larger clone lies one base away. The chain has TRBV11-2 and TRBJ2-7; TRBD1 matches 8 bases. Germline values: CDR1 SGHAT, CDR2 FQNNGV. The CDR3 loop spans 14 amino acids. Here the CDR3 reads CASTLQGDSYEQYF. The CDR3 DNA reads as TGTGCCAGCACCTTACAGGGGGACTCCTACGAGCAGTACTTC.